Each of the 22 T cell receptor beta chains below was sequenced from the same sample in a study of blood T cell repertoires in COVID-19. Clones were sequenced by immunoSEQ multiplex PCR, and TCRdb holds only the in-frame ones, with some missing. In the table there are fewer than 80,000 clones, nearly 90% of which are singletons. The source material was peripheral blood. These receptor sequences come from a man aged 45-60 years with acute or convalescent COVID-19.

The chain links TRBV6-5 to TRBJ1-6; weak D call: TRBD1 (6 bases). V was trimmed by 2 bases and J by 9 bases, leaving 17 bases between them. CDR1 is MNHEY and CDR2 is SVGAGI in the germline V gene. The CDR3 is 16 amino acids. In DNA, the CDR3 is TGTGCCAGCAGTTACGGCAGGGGTTATAACGGTTCACCCCTCCACTTT. This translates into CASSYGRGYNGSPLHF.

The chain uses TRBV21-1 and TRBJ2-3; the table names TRBD2, a call not compared with the DNA. TRBV21-1 is a known pseudogene. The CDR3 covers 18 residues. The CDR3 sequence: CASSKNQNSGRAADTQYF. DNA for the CDR3: TGTGCCAGCAGCAAAAACCAAAATAGCGGGAGGGCCGCAGATACGCAGTATTTT.

A single count supports this clone. This chain connects TRBV5-8 to TRBJ2-7, with TRBD2 matching 7 bases. Trimming at V came to 1 base and at J to 5 bases, leaving 6 bases not matched to a gene. Germline V gene data show CDR1 as SGHTS and CDR2 as YDEGEE. This CDR3 has 14 residues. The CDR3 loop reads CASSLYRGVNEQYF. CDR3 nucleotide sequence: TGTGCCAGCAGCTTGTATCGGGGGGTAAACGAGCAGTACTTC.

The genes are TRBV18 and TRBJ1-1; D gene ambiguous. Germline V gene data show CDR1 as KGHSH and CDR2 as LQKENI. Trimming cost V 3 bases and J 0 bases, with 11 bases left between them. This CDR3 is built from 15 residues. In DNA, the CDR3 is TGTGCCAGCTCACCGCGTCGGGGTATGAACACTGAAGCTTTCTTT. This gives the protein CASSPRRGMNTEAFF.

The V and J genes are TRBV4-3 and TRBJ2-7; 7 bases align to TRBD2. The V and J ends lost 0 bases and 6 bases, in that order; junction bases with no gene match: 5. Germline CDR1 LGHNA, CDR2 YSLEER. This CDR3 has 14 amino acids. CDR3 coding DNA: TGCGCCAGCAGCCAAGAACTCTCGGGGGGCGAGCAGTACTTC. Translating gives CASSQELSGGEQYF.

In its sample, this clone was seen once. The chain uses TRBV6-5 and TRBJ2-7; no reliable D call. Per the germline V gene, CDR1 is MNHEY and CDR2 is SVGAGI. With 4 bases removed from V and 2 bases from J, the gap between germline ends came to 9 bases. The length of the CDR3 is 13 residues. CDR3 bases: TGTGCCAGCAGTTCGCTTACTACCTACGAGCAGTACTTC. Protein: CASSSLTTYEQYF.

The gene calls are TRBV5-1 and TRBJ1-3; 7 nucleotides align to TRBD1. V trimming: 4 bases; J trimming: 6 bases; junction bases outside the gene matches: 10. This CDR3 region has 15 residues. CDR1 is SGHRS and CDR2 is YFSETQ in the germline V gene. The CDR3 sequence: CASSALQGRENTIYF. The CDR3 coding sequence is TGCGCCAGCAGCGCTTTACAGGGGCGGGAAAACACCATATATTTT.

J is TRBJ2-2 and V is TRBV27, with 11 bases identical to TRBD2. The germline gives CDR1 MNHEY, CDR2 SMNVEV (reference sequence). The CDR3 is 16 residues long. Trimming at V came to 5 bases and at J to 2 bases, leaving 4 bases not matched to a gene. The CDR3 coding sequence is TGTGCCAGCAGTCCGGGACTAGCGGCAAACACCGGGGAGCTGTTTTTT. Its translation is CASSPGLAANTGELFF.

This chain links TRBV5-4 with TRBJ2-3; 13 bases map to TRBD2. Unmatched junction bases numbered 2, after V lost 0 bases and J lost 4 bases. The CDR3 totals 16 residues. Germline CDR1 is SGHNT and CDR2 is YYREEE (reference sequence). The CDR3 here is CASSLGLAGGADTQYF. The CDR3 nucleotides are TGTGCCAGCAGCTTGGGACTAGCGGGAGGCGCAGATACGCAGTATTTT.

This chain links TRBV7-9 with TRBJ1-5; D remains ambiguous. In germline, CDR1 is SEHNR, CDR2 FQNEAQ (reference sequence). CDR3 length equals 15 residues. Trimming removed 5 bases from V and 5 bases from J, with 16 bases in between. CDR3 amino acids: CASSPDGGRDQPQHF. The CDR3 DNA reads as TGTGCCAGCAGCCCTGATGGAGGACGGGATCAGCCCCAGCATTTT.

CDR3 DNA: TGTGCCAGCAGCCGGACAGGGACCCTGACTGAAGCTTTCTTT. This gives the protein CASSRTGTLTEAFF. This rearrangement joins TRBV6-5 to TRBJ1-1; 8 positions match TRBD1. This CDR3 is 14 amino acids long. Germline-derived CDR1 and CDR2 are MNHEY and SVGAGI. The J segment lost 5 bases and the V segment lost 6 bases, leaving 8 bases of the junction unmatched.

In DNA form, the CDR3 reads TGCGCCAGCAGCTCCGGGGAGAACACTGAAGCTTTCTTT. Residues: CASSSGENTEAFF. The chain has TRBV5-1 and TRBJ1-1; D is unresolved. The CDR3 sequence is 13 residues long. V lost 3 bases and J 1 base, leaving 7 bases between the germline ends. CDR1 and CDR2 from the germline V gene are SGHRS and YFSETQ.

This clone was picked up a small number of times. The CDR3 here is CASSLYSGMNTEAFF. For the CDR3, the DNA is TGTGCCAGCAGCTTATATTCGGGGATGAACACTGAAGCTTTCTTT. The genes are TRBV7-6 and TRBJ1-1; no firm D call. Trimming stripped 2 bases from V and 0 bases from J, with 10 bases between. This CDR3 contains 15 residues. Germline CDR1 is SGHVS and CDR2 is FNYEAQ. The whole variable domain, remainder taken from reference TRBV7-6 and TRBJ1-1, is GAGVSQSPRYKVTKRGQDVALRCDPISGHVSLYWYRQALGQGPEFLTYFNYEAQQDKSGLPNDRFSAERPEGSISTLTIQRTEQRDSAMYRCASSLYSGMNTEAFFGQGTRLTVV.

This clone was seen a handful of times. This rearrangement joins TRBV24-1 to TRBJ2-6; 7 bases fit TRBD1. The CDR3 runs to 18 residues. Germline values: CDR1 KGHDR, CDR2 SFDVKD. V trimming: 3 bases; J trimming: 0 bases; junction bases outside the gene matches: 7. CDR3 amino acids: CATSDQRTGLSGANVLTF. The CDR3 coding sequence is TGTGCCACCAGTGATCAGAGGACAGGACTCTCTGGGGCCAACGTCCTGACTTTC.

The sample holds one count of this clone. The V gene is TRBV10-3, the J gene TRBJ1-3; D uncertain. CDR1 ENHRY and CDR2 SYGVKD come from the germline V gene. The CDR3 sequence is 17 residues long. V was cut by 2 bases and J by 0 bases, with 14 bases left in between. The DNA for the CDR3 is TGTGCCATCAGTGAGAATACCCCAGGTCTCTCTGGAAACACCATATATTTT. Translating it yields CAISENTPGLSGNTIYF.

The genes are TRBV5-1 and TRBJ1-2; no clear D. The CDR3 extends over 12 amino acids. V dropped 0 bases and J dropped 5 bases, with 5 bases sitting between them. Germline CDR1 SGHRS, CDR2 YFSETQ. The CDR3 sequence: CASSLVGYGYTF. In DNA form, the CDR3 reads TGCGCCAGCAGCTTGGTCGGGTATGGCTACACCTTC. Drawing the rest from reference TRBV5-1 and TRBJ1-2, the complete variable domain is KAGVTQTPRYLIKTRGQQVTLSCSPISGHRSVSWYQQTPGQGLQFLFEYFSETQRNKGNFPGRFSGRQFSNSRSEMNVSTLELGDSALYLCASSLVGYGYTFGSGTRLTVV.

The V and J genes are TRBV3-1 (or the pseudogene TRBV3-2) and TRBJ1-5; the match to TRBD1 covers 9 bases. The length of the CDR3 is 16 residues. V lost 4 bases to trimming and J lost 4 bases; unmatched junction nucleotides: 8. CDR1 is LGHDT, CDR2 YNNKEL, per germline (reference sequence). DNA for the CDR3: TGTGCCAGCAGCCTTTCCGGGACAGGGAGGAATCAGCCCCAGCATTTT. Protein: CASSLSGTGRNQPQHF.

The table lists this clone with a count of one. This sequence joins TRBV24-1 and TRBJ2-1; maybe TRBD2 (6 bases). With 2 bases removed from V and 7 bases from J, the gap between germline ends came to 14 bases. Germline lookup yields CDR1 KGHDR and CDR2 SFDVKD. The CDR3 contains 15 residues. The CDR3, as DNA: TGTGCCACCAGTGATTCGCGGGGCGCGGGAAATGAGCAGTTCTTC. It translates to CATSDSRGAGNEQFF.

The chain links TRBV6-5 to TRBJ2-7; D gene ambiguous. V was cut by 5 bases and J by 0 bases, with 14 bases left in between. Per germline, CDR1 MNHEY and CDR2 SVGAGI. The CDR3 contains 15 residues. The CDR3 nucleotides read TGTGCCAGCAGTCGTCCCTGGCCGTACTCCTACGAGCAGTACTTC. It encodes CASSRPWPYSYEQYF.

The V call is TRBV20-1, the J call TRBJ2-3, with a tentative D call TRBD2 (5 bases). The CDR3 spans 12 residues. The germline V and J ends were trimmed by 3 bases and 6 bases, with 10 bases remaining between them. Germline V gene sequence: CDR1 DFQATT, CDR2 SNEGSKA (reference sequence). This CDR3 is CSASPSLDTQYF. The CDR3 region has the DNA TGCAGTGCTAGTCCTAGCCTCGATACGCAGTATTTT.

CDR3 nucleotides: TGTGCCACCAGTGAGGCAGGTGTCCCGTTCTTC. Amino acid sequence: CATSEAGVPFF. The chain couples TRBV24-1 to TRBJ2-1; the D is unclear. Trimming took off 4 bases at V and 15 bases at J, with 12 bases between the two ends. The CDR3 length is 11 residues. CDR1 and CDR2 (germline): KGHDR, SFDVKD.

The rearrangement joins TRBV30 to TRBJ1-5; D gene unclear. Germline V gene lookup returns CDR1 GTSNPN and CDR2 SVGIG (reference sequence). The CDR3 contains 13 residues. The V end lost 2 bases, the J end lost 6 bases, and 11 bases lay between the germline ends. For the CDR3, the DNA is TGTGCCTGGAGTAGGGAGGTGGGTCAGCCCCAGCATTTT. Protein sequence: CAWSREVGQPQHF.